The source of this T cell receptor (beta chain) is a study of response to subunit inactivated influenza vaccine. Deletions cut 5 bases from V and 8 bases from J, with 13 bases between. Looked up from germline, CDR1 is SGHTA and CDR2 is FQGNSA. The CDR3 loop spans 14 amino acids. There are a few counts of this clonotype. Its matching antigen is unknown. MiXCR, run by TCRdb on the RT-PCR reads, gives a single entry per CDR3 protein. This table holds hundreds of thousands of distinct CDR3 sequences, about 18% found once. Study findings and constraints: Seasonal influenza vaccination, on each occasion, was suggested by the authors to recruit few new T cells.

The TCR sequence derives from a man aged 50-60 years who received an inactivated influenza vaccine. This specimen consisted of PBMCs from blood, obtained around 5 days after vaccination. This chain connects TRBV7-2 to TRBJ1-6, with D possibly TRBD1 on 6 matching bases. The CDR3 nucleotides read TGTGCCAGCAGCCGGACAGCTTGGGATTCACCCCTCCACTTT. It specifies CASSRTAWDSPLHF. The variable domain in full, with the rest retrieved from reference TRBV7-2 and TRBJ1-6, is GAGVSQSPSNKVTEKGKDVELRCDPISGHTALYWYRQSLGQGLEFLIYFQGNSAPDKSGLPSDRFSAERTGGSVSTLTIQRTQQEDSAVYLCASSRTAWDSPLHFGNGTRLTVT.